These 10 T cell receptor beta chains came from one sample sequenced in a study of cytomegalovirus exposure and HLA in healthy donors. The PCR contained 60 Vbeta and 13 Jbeta primers. Sequencing was performed with immunoSEQ multiplex PCR; in TCRdb, only in-frame clones are kept and a portion is missing. The top ten hold around 1.6% of the sample, which has over 150,000 clones, 70% to 80% seen once. The material sequenced was PBMCs. These receptors all stem from a girl between 10 and 17 years old in good health and CMV-seropositive.

This chain links TRBV5-1 with TRBJ2-3, with D perhaps matching TRBD2 (6 bases). CDR1 and CDR2 (germline): SGHRS, YFSETQ. This CDR3 has 15 residues. Trimming left V 4 bases short and J 5 bases short, with 17 bases between. CDR3 region: CASSLGGGERDTQYF. The CDR3, as DNA: TGCGCCAGCAGCCTCGGCGGCGGGGAGAGAGATACGCAGTATTTT.

The J gene is TRBJ1-5, the V gene TRBV4-1; D is perhaps TRBD1 (5 bases). Germline V gene sequence: CDR1 MGHRA, CDR2 YSYEKL. The CDR3 is made up of 17 amino acids. Trimming left V 4 bases short and J 0 bases short, with 16 bases between. The CDR3 is CASSPEGGAYSNQPQHF. The CDR3 nucleotides read TGCGCCAGCAGCCCAGAAGGAGGGGCGTATAGCAATCAGCCCCAGCATTTT.

The V and J genes are TRBV10-3 and TRBJ2-1, with TRBD2 matching over 11 bases. The CDR3 spans 13 residues. Trimming at V came to 7 bases and at J to 6 bases, leaving 2 bases not matched to a gene. In germline, CDR1 is ENHRY, CDR2 SYGVKD. CDR3 sequence (DNA): TGTGCCATCAATAGCGGGGGGGCCAATGAGCAGTTCTTC. Encoded protein: CAINSGGANEQFF.

The gene calls are TRBV5-8 and TRBJ1-1, with D perhaps matching TRBD1 (5 bases). The CDR3 is 14 amino acids. Trimming shortened V by 4 bases and J by 2 bases, and 12 bases separated the two germline ends. Germline CDR1 SGHTS, CDR2 YDEGEE. CDR3 sequence reads: CASSRYQGNTEAFF. CDR3 nucleotides: TGTGCCAGCAGCCGATACCAGGGAAACACTGAAGCTTTCTTT.

This clone was counted only a few times. CDR3 amino acids: CASSFTSGGAIHEQYF. The CDR3 DNA sequence: TGTGCCAGCAGCTTTACTAGCGGGGGGGCGATCCACGAGCAGTACTTC. The rearrangement links TRBV11-2 to TRBJ2-7; 13 bases fit TRBD2. CDR3 length: 16 residues. Germline V CDR1 and CDR2: SGHAT, FQNNGV. J was trimmed by 5 bases and V by 3 bases; bases with no gene match: 7.

This clone was recorded a few times. The V call is TRBV6-5, the J call TRBJ2-3; 8 nucleotides line up with TRBD2. V gave up 5 bases and J gave up 4 bases; unmatched junction bases: 8. Looked up from germline, CDR1 is MNHEY and CDR2 is SVGAGI. The CDR3 is 15 amino acids. Here the CDR3 reads CASSPLGLAPDTQYF. The CDR3 coding sequence is TGTGCCAGCAGTCCCCTCGGACTAGCACCAGATACGCAGTATTTT.

This clone was found a few times. The V call is TRBV9, the J call TRBJ1-4, with D uncertain. Germline V CDR1 and CDR2: SGDLS, YYNGEE. V lost 4 bases and J 0 bases, leaving 16 bases between the germline ends. This CDR3 comprises 17 residues. The CDR3, as DNA: TGTGCCAGCAGCCCCTTTGGGGAGCTTGCAACTAATGAAAAACTGTTTTTT. This encodes CASSPFGELATNEKLFF.

This clone was counted a single time. The chain has TRBV4-1 and TRBJ2-7, with a possible D match to TRBD1 (6 bases). The CDR3 extends over 15 amino acids. CDR1 is MGHRA, CDR2 YSYEKL, per germline. V was shortened by 1 base and J by 3 bases, with 13 bases between the two germline ends. CDR3 residues: CASSQGRQASYEQYF. The DNA of the CDR3 is TGCGCCAGCAGCCAAGGAAGACAGGCTAGCTACGAGCAGTACTTC.

This chain connects TRBV6-5 to TRBJ2-4, with 9 nucleotides matching TRBD1. The V gene's germline CDR1 is MNHEY and CDR2 SVGAGI. This CDR3 is 14 amino acids long. After removal of 6 bases from V and 7 bases from J, the junction contained 7 bases not matched to a gene. The CDR3 nucleotides are TGTGCCAGCAGAGAGACCGGGACAGGGAACATTCAGTACTTC. Translating gives CASRETGTGNIQYF.

V is TRBV5-6 and J is TRBJ2-6; D gene uncertain. The CDR3 totals 15 residues. V shed 0 bases and J shed 1 base, with 5 bases lying between them. Per the germline V gene, CDR1 is SGHDT and CDR2 is YYEEEE. The CDR3 region is CASSLERSGANVLTF. Written as DNA, the CDR3 is TGTGCCAGCAGCTTGGAGAGGTCTGGGGCCAACGTCCTGACTTTC.